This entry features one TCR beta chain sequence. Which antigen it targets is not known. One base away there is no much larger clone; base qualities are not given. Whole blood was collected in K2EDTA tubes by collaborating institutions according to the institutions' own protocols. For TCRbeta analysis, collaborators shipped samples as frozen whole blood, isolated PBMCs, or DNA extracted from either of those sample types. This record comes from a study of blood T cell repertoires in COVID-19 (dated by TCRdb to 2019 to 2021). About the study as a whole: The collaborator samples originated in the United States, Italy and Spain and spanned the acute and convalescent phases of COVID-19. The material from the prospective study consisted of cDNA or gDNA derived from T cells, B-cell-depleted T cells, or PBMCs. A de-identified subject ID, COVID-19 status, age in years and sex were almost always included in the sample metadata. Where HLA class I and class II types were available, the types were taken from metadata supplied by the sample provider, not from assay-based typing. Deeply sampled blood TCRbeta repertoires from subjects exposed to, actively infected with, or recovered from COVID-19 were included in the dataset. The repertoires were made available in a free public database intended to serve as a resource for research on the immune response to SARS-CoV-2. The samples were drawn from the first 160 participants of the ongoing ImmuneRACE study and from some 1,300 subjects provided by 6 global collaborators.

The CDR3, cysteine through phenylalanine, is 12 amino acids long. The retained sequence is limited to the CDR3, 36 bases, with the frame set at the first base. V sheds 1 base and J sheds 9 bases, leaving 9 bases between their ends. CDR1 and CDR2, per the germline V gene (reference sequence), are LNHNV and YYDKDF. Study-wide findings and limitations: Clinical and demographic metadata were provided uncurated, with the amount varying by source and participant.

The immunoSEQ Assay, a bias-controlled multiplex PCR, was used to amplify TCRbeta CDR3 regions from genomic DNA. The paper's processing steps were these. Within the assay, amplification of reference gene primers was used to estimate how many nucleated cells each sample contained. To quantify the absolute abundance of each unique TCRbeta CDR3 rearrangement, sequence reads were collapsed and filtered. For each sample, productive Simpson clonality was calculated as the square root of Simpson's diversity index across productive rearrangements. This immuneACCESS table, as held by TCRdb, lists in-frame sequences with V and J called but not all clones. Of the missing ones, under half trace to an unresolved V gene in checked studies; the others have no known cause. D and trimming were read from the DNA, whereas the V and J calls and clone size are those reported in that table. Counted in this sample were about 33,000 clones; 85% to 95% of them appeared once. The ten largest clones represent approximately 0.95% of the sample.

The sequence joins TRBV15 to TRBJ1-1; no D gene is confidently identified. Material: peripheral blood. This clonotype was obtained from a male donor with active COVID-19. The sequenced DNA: TGTGCCACCAGCAGAGGCGGCGGTCAAGCTTTCTTT. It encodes CATSRGGGQAFF.